Below, 27 T cell receptor beta chains from the same sample are listed, as sequenced in a study of CXCR3 chemokines and chemotherapy response in bladder cancer. TCRdb re-analysed the PCR reads in MiXCR, keeping a single row per CDR3 protein. The sample contains 1,700 or so distinct CDR3 sequences, approximately 22% of which appear only once. Sampling took place from a patient whose treatment included neoadjuvant chemotherapy. These receptors came from a human donor with bladder cancer that did not respond to neoadjuvant chemotherapy.

By share, this clonotype counts as large. The rearrangement joins TRBV27 to TRBJ2-3; maybe TRBD2 (7 bases). CDR3 length: 16 residues. Deletions cut 4 bases from V and 4 bases from J, with 18 bases between. The germline V gene has CDR1 MNHEY and CDR2 SMNVEV (reference sequence). The CDR3 sequence is CASSSVYGGRADTQYF. The CDR3 bases are TGTGCCAGCAGTTCCGTCTACGGGGGGCGTGCAGATACGCAGTATTTT.

This clonotype ranks as medium-sized. The V and J genes are TRBV19 and TRBJ1-5; D is undetermined. V was cut by 1 base and J by 6 bases, with 4 bases left in between. The CDR3 covers 12 residues. Germline V CDR1 and CDR2: LNHDA, SQIVND (reference sequence). The CDR3 reads CASSIGFQPQHF. CDR3 in DNA: TGTGCCAGTAGTATAGGTTTTCAGCCCCAGCATTTT.

In its sample, this clonotype is medium-sized (0.01 to 0.1%). The chain combines TRBV6-2 or TRBV6-3 with TRBJ2-7, with D possibly called TRBD1 or TRBD2 (5 bases each). Trimming pared 0 bases from V and 0 bases from J, leaving 9 bases between. CDR3 length: 15 residues. Germline loops: CDR1 MNHEY, CDR2 SVGEGT. CDR3 DNA: TGTGCCAGCAGTTACTCGGGGGTGTACTCCTACGAGCAGTACTTC. As protein: CASSYSGVYSYEQYF.

Regarding this clonotype: A read error is the likely source, as a far larger clone sits one nucleotide away. The DNA of the CDR3 is TGTGCCAGCAGGGATAAACTATCAGGGTACGGGGCCAACGTCCTGACTTTC. It yields the protein CASRDKLSGYGANVLTF. The gene calls are TRBV5-6 and TRBJ2-6; possibly TRBD1 for D (5 bases). V lost 5 bases and J 4 bases, leaving 19 bases between the germline ends. Germline CDR1 SGHDT, CDR2 YYEEEE. The CDR3 has 17 amino acids.

This chain connects TRBV6-2 or TRBV6-3 to TRBJ2-6, with TRBD1 identical over 9 bases. The CDR3 has 19 residues. Germline CDR1 is MNHEY and CDR2 is SVGEGT. V gave up 11 bases and J gave up 0 bases; unmatched junction bases: 17. CDR3 sequence (DNA): TGTGCCGTGACAGGGGGGACAGCGGGGACGAACTCTGGGGCCAACGTCCTGACTTTC. Translation gives CAVTGGTAGTNSGANVLTF.

Note on this clonotype: The likely explanation is a read error, given a far larger clone one base away. The V and J genes are TRBV6-6 and TRBJ2-3; D call uncertain. The germline V gene has CDR1 MNHNY and CDR2 SVGAGI (reference sequence). The length of the CDR3 is 12 residues. CDR3 sequence reads: CVSSLGTDTQYF. The CDR3 DNA follows: TGTGTCAGCAGCCTCGGCACAGATACGCAGTATTTT.

The gene calls are TRBV28 and TRBJ1-2; D is uncertain. CDR3 length equals 12 residues. Germline V lookup: CDR1 MDHEN, CDR2 SYDVKM. V was cut by 8 bases and J by 1 base, with 8 bases left in between. The CDR3 DNA sequence: TGTGCCAGCGCTGGCAATAACTATGGCTACACCTTC. Protein: CASAGNNYGYTF.

Comments on this clonotype: It differs at one base from a far larger clone, so likely a read error. The gene calls are TRBV10-3 and TRBJ1-2, with D maybe TRBD1 (5 bases). The V gene lost 5 bases and the J gene lost 2 bases, with 9 bases spanning the gap. CDR1 ENHRY and CDR2 SYGVKD come from the germline V gene. The CDR3 is 13 amino acids. The CDR3 is CAISTQGNYGYTF. The CDR3 DNA follows: TGTGCCATCAGTACTCAGGGAAACTATGGCTACACCTTC.

Judged by abundance, this clonotype is medium-sized. The CDR3 reads CASSSSGVSSYEQYF. CDR3 DNA: TGTGCCAGCAGTTCTAGCGGGGTCAGCTCCTACGAGCAGTACTTC. The V call is TRBV27, the J call TRBJ2-7, with 9 bases fitting TRBD2. The V and J ends lost 4 bases and 0 bases, in that order; junction bases with no gene match: 4. The length of the CDR3 is 15 residues. Germline CDR1 and CDR2: MNHEY and SMNVEV (reference sequence).

Sample share makes this clonotype medium-sized. V gene TRBV19 combines with J gene TRBJ2-1, with D unclear. The ends were cut back, 6 bases at V and 4 bases at J, with 4 bases in the middle. Germline CDR1 is LNHDA and CDR2 is SQIVND (reference sequence). The CDR3 has 11 residues. The CDR3 is CASRLYNEQFF. DNA for the CDR3: TGTGCCAGTAGACTTTACAATGAGCAGTTCTTC.

The V gene is TRBV11-2, the J gene TRBJ1-5, with unresolved D. Trimming took 5 bases from V and 0 from J, leaving 14 bases between them. Germline CDR1 reads SGHAT; CDR2 reads FQNNGV. CDR3 size: 16 residues. CDR3 protein: CASSRGQDHSNQPQHF. In DNA form, the CDR3 reads TGTGCCAGCAGCCGCGGGCAGGACCATAGCAATCAGCCCCAGCATTTT.

This clonotype is judged medium-sized. The CDR3 sequence is CASSFQGHEAYSNQPQHF. The CDR3 nucleotides are TGTGCCAGCAGTTTTCAGGGACACGAAGCTTATAGCAATCAGCCCCAGCATTTT. The chain recombines TRBV6-2 or TRBV6-3 with TRBJ1-5; a weak D match, TRBD1 (6 bases). Germline values: CDR1 MNHEY, CDR2 SVGEGT. This CDR3 region has 18 residues. V lost 4 bases to trimming and J lost 0 bases, with 19 bases between them.

This clonotype is medium-sized in the sample. The chain couples TRBV5-6 to TRBJ2-3, with 9 bases that match TRBD2. Germline V gene lookup returns CDR1 SGHDT and CDR2 YYEEEE. V shed 0 bases and J 5 bases; nucleotides not matched to a gene: 7. This CDR3 comprises 16 residues. CDR3 DNA: TGTGCCAGCAGCTTGGGGCTAGCGGGGATTGGAGATACGCAGTATTTT. Its protein is CASSLGLAGIGDTQYF.

J is TRBJ2-3 and V is TRBV6-2 or TRBV6-3, with 16 positions matching TRBD2. The CDR3 is 19 residues long. The ends lost 4 bases at V and 4 bases at J; junction bases unmatched: 11. Germline lookup yields CDR1 MNHEY and CDR2 SVGEGT. The DNA of the CDR3 is TGTGCCAGCAGTTCACAACCGGGACTAGCGGGGGGGGTAGCAGATACGCAGTATTTT. Residues: CASSSQPGLAGGVADTQYF.

In this sample, this clonotype is medium-sized. The CDR3 DNA reads TGTGCCAGTAGCGGGACAGGGGTTGGCCTGCAAGAGACCCAGTACTTC. Amino acids: CASSGTGVGLQETQYF. V is TRBV19 and J is TRBJ2-5; TRBD1 aligns across 10 bases. V lost 6 bases, J lost 2 bases, and 9 bases stayed unmatched. The CDR3 contains 16 residues. Germline loops: CDR1 LNHDA, CDR2 SQIVND (reference sequence).

The sample holds one count of this clonotype. With only one base between it and a far larger clone, this is likely a read error. This chain links TRBV7-4 with TRBJ2-7; perhaps D is TRBD1 or TRBD2 (5 bases each). Germline V gene data show CDR1 as SGHVT and CDR2 as SQSDAQ. V lost 6 bases to trimming and J lost 4 bases, with 16 bases between them. This CDR3 contains 14 residues. The CDR3: CASSNRDGGYEQYF. CDR3 bases: TGTGCCAGCAGTAACCGGGACGGTGGGTACGAGCAGTACTTC. Filled out from reference TRBV7-4 and TRBJ2-7, the complete variable domain reads GAGVSQSPRYKVAKRGRDVALRCDSISGHVTLYWYRQTLGQGSEVLTYSQSDAQRDKSGRPSGRFSAERPERSVSTLKIQRTEQGDSAVYLCASSNRDGGYEQYFGPGTRLTVT.

As concerns this clonotype: A far more abundant clone sits one base away, making this likely a read error. V usage is TRBV7-2 and J usage is TRBJ1-6; no definite D call. This CDR3 has 12 residues. The V gene's germline CDR1 is SGHTA and CDR2 FQGNSA. CDR3 nucleotide sequence: TGTGCCAGCAGTCTGTTGCGTTCACCCTTCCACTTT. It is translated as CASSLLRSPFHF.

This chain links TRBV5-1 with TRBJ2-5, with D hard to call. Germline CDR1 is SGHRS and CDR2 is YFSETQ. V lost 5 bases and J lost 4, with 6 bases in between. The CDR3 spans 11 residues. CDR3 region: CASRDVETQYF. DNA for the CDR3: TGCGCCAGCAGGGACGTAGAGACCCAGTACTTC.

The chain links TRBV2 to TRBJ1-4; tentatively, D is TRBD1 (6 bases). The germline gives CDR1 SNHLY, CDR2 FYNNEI. CDR3 length: 14 amino acids. Trimming pared 5 bases from V and 4 bases from J, leaving 11 bases between. CDR3 nucleotides: TGTGCCAGCAGTTCAGGGGTGAATAATGAAAAACTGTTTTTT. It translates to CASSSGVNNEKLFF. The full variable domain, with the rest looked up from reference TRBV2 and TRBJ1-4, is EPEVTQTPSHQVTQMGQEVILRCVPISNHLYFYWYRQILGQKVEFLVSFYNNEISEKSEIFDDQFSVERPDGSNFTLKIRSTKLEDSAMYFCASSSGVNNEKLFFGSGTQLSVL.

The chain links TRBV5-5 to TRBJ2-7; tentative D call: TRBD1 (5 bases). The ends were cut back, 4 bases at V and 4 bases at J, with 9 bases in the middle. This CDR3 spans 12 amino acids. Looked up from germline, CDR1 is SGHKS and CDR2 is YYEKEE (reference sequence). This CDR3 reads CASSVQGYEQYF. The CDR3 DNA reads as TGTGCCAGCAGCGTGCAGGGTTACGAGCAGTACTTC.

This chain uses TRBV27 with TRBJ1-5; 12 bases align to TRBD1. The CDR3 runs 18 residues. With V trimmed by 3 bases and J by 2 bases, 8 bases remained unmatched. The germline V gene encodes CDR1 MNHEY and CDR2 SMNVEV (reference sequence). The CDR3, as DNA: TGTGCCAGCAGTTTCCCGGGACAGGGGGCCTTGGGCAATCAGCCCCAGCATTTT. This codes for CASSFPGQGALGNQPQHF.

This clonotype is medium-sized in the sample. The chain has TRBV18 and TRBJ2-2; 9 nucleotides align to TRBD1. The CDR3 has 16 residues. V trimming: 2 bases; J trimming: 2 bases; junction bases outside the gene matches: 3. Germline values: CDR1 KGHSH, CDR2 LQKENI. The CDR3 DNA is TGTGCCAGCTCACCAGCGACAGGGGGTAACACCGGGGAGCTGTTTTTT. This codes for CASSPATGGNTGELFF.

This clonotype was observed many times. The chain links TRBV28 to TRBJ2-1; TRBD1 or TRBD2 may be the D gene (5 bases each). Germline V gene lookup returns CDR1 MDHEN and CDR2 SYDVKM. The germline V and J ends were trimmed by 6 bases and 2 bases, with 8 bases remaining between them. This CDR3 contains 13 residues. The CDR3: CASSGAAYNEQFF. CDR3 nucleotide sequence: TGTGCCAGCAGCGGGGCCGCCTACAATGAGCAGTTCTTC.

By proportion, this clonotype is medium-sized (0.01 to 0.1%). This chain links TRBV6-5 with TRBJ2-6, with D possibly matching TRBD1 (6 bases). This CDR3 is built from 19 residues. V lost 2 bases, J lost 2 bases, and 19 bases lay in between. CDR1 is MNHEY and CDR2 is SVGAGI in the germline V gene. In nucleotides, the CDR3 is TGTGCCAGCAGTTACGGCGTAGGGCAGGGGCTACCTGGGGCCAACGTCCTGACTTTC. Protein: CASSYGVGQGLPGANVLTF.

The chain is built from TRBV3-1 and TRBJ1-1; D is unclear. This CDR3 contains 12 residues. CDR1 is LGHDT, CDR2 YNNKEL, per germline (reference sequence). Trimming stripped 3 bases from V and 5 bases from J, with 7 bases between. The CDR3 here is CASSHMGTEAFF. As DNA, the CDR3 is TGTGCCAGCAGCCATATGGGGACTGAAGCTTTCTTT.

This clonotype came up once. The chain links TRBV19 to TRBJ2-3; 13 positions match TRBD2. The germline V gene has CDR1 LNHDA and CDR2 SQIVND (reference sequence). V lost 5 bases to trimming and J lost 4 bases; unmatched junction nucleotides: 3. The CDR3 runs to 15 residues. This CDR3 is CASSPTSGGSDTQYF. DNA for the CDR3: TGTGCCAGTAGTCCGACTAGCGGGGGGTCAGATACGCAGTATTTT.

This clonotype was observed at least ten times. The V and J genes are TRBV28 and TRBJ1-2; TRBD1 agrees at 8 bases. V lost 8 bases and J lost 0; bases outside the gene matches: 2. The CDR3 is 13 residues long. Germline CDR1 reads MDHEN; CDR2 reads SYDVKM. The DNA for the CDR3 is TGTGCCAGCGGACAGGGAGCTAACTATGGCTACACCTTC. This sequence encodes CASGQGANYGYTF.